This T cell receptor (beta chain) is drawn from a study of blood T cell repertoires in COVID-19. Study background: Samples representing acute and convalescent COVID-19 were sourced from the United States, Italy and Spain. Sample material is recorded as cDNA or gDNA derived from T cells, B-cell-depleted T cells, or PBMCs.

Study processing details: Reference gene primer amplification yielded estimated nucleated cell counts. The assay was immunoSEQ multiplex PCR, and TCRdb's table has in-frame clones only and misses some. The V and J calls and clone size come from that table; D and trimming were worked out from the DNA. The profile shows some 120,000 clones, approximately 87% of them singletons. Germline-derived CDR1 and CDR2 are MNHNY and SVGAGI (reference sequence). V gave up 0 bases and J gave up 6 bases, with 11 bases separating them. The CDR3 has 14 residues. Sequencing was carried out using peripheral blood. This sequence joins TRBV6-6 and TRBJ1-1; D is possibly TRBD1 (6 bases). The TCR was taken from a woman aged 60-70 years with acute or convalescent COVID-19. CDR3 DNA: TGTGCCAGCAGTTACTCGAACAGGGCAGCTGAAGCTTTCTTT. Protein: CASSYSNRAAEAFF.